The rows below give T cell receptor beta chains drawn from one sample of a study of technical replicates of blood from several donors. This table comes from immunoSEQ multiplex PCR, and its TCRdb copy is limited to in-frame clones, with some not included. The sample lists under 100,000 clones, 90% to 96% occurring once. Sequencing used T cells isolated from PBMCs. The receptors shown here come from a human donor in good health. Each CDR3 is given with its conserved first and last residue. The D gene is left open where the match is weak. Expanded clones are given a class, and other clones once, few, many or no size at all.

J	V	D	size	CDR3	DNA
TRBJ1-1	TRBV28	TRBD1	.	CASSLQGAGGTEAFF	TGTGCCAGCAGTTTACAGGGGGCGGGTGGCACTGAAGCTTTCTTT
TRBJ2-7	TRBV5-1	.	.	CASSPDPSEYYEQYF	TGCGCCAGCAGCCCTGACCCGAGCGAATACTACGAGCAGTACTTC
TRBJ2-3	TRBV18	.	once	CASSPQGSLTDTQYF	TGTGCCAGCTCACCTCAGGGAAGTTTGACAGATACGCAGTATTTT
TRBJ1-2	TRBV7-2	.	.	CASSLGGRFGYTF	TGTGCCAGCAGCTTAGGAGGGAGGTTTGGCTACACCTTC
TRBJ1-1	TRBV25-1	.	.	CASSELGGNTEAFF	TGTGCCAGCAGTGAGTTAGGGGGGAACACTGAAGCTTTCTTT
TRBJ2-7	TRBV27	TRBD1	.	CASSPGTGGLHEQYF	TGTGCCAGCAGTCCCGGGACAGGGGGCCTCCACGAGCAGTACTTC
TRBJ2-2	TRBV15	TRBD2	once	CATSRDRTSGTTGELFF	TGTGCCACCAGCAGAGACAGGACTAGCGGGACCACCGGGGAGCTGTTTTTT
TRBJ1-2	TRBV10-1	TRBD1	.	CASRPHFGQGAGYGYTF	TGCGCCAGCAGGCCCCATTTTGGACAGGGGGCTGGCTATGGCTACACCTTC
TRBJ2-3	TRBV5-1	.	.	CASSLWGDTSTDTQYF	TGCGCCAGCAGCCTTTGGGGGGATACTAGCACAGATACGCAGTATTTT
TRBJ2-7	TRBV29-1	.	.	CSVERDYEQYF	TGCAGCGTTGAACGCGACTACGAGCAGTACTTC
TRBJ2-5	TRBV4-2	.	.	CASSQDNRGGETQYF	TGTGCCAGCAGCCAAGATAATCGGGGTGGGGAGACCCAGTACTTC
TRBJ2-1	TRBV10-3	TRBD2	.	CAINPAGGINNEQFF	TGTGCCATCAATCCGGCGGGGGGGATTAACAATGAGCAGTTCTTC